The 20 T cell receptor beta chains presented below share a single source sample, sequenced in a study of shared clonotypes between healthy human individuals. Libraries were prepared by immunoSEQ multiplex PCR; TCRdb keeps only in-frame clonotypes and omits some of them. The repertoire holds about 300,000 clones, with about 74% as singletons. The sequenced sample consisted of memory CD4+ T cells sorted from blood. Stated subset: CD45RA-negative fraction. These receptors all stem from a man between 25 and 39 years old in good health.

This chain links TRBV27 with TRBJ1-2; the match to TRBD1 covers 10 bases. The germline gives CDR1 MNHEY, CDR2 SMNVEV (reference sequence). The CDR3 consists of 15 residues. Losses at the gene ends were 6 bases for V and 6 bases for J; bases not matched to a gene: 10. The CDR3 bases are TGTGCCAGCAGGTCCCGGGACAGGGGTCGTGATGGCTACACCTTC. Residues: CASRSRDRGRDGYTF.

This chain connects TRBV19 to TRBJ2-6; D is possibly TRBD1 (5 bases). Trimming left V 3 bases short and J 0 bases short, with 18 bases between. Germline V lookup: CDR1 LNHDA, CDR2 SQIVND (reference sequence). The CDR3 length is 19 residues. The CDR3 protein is CASSIWFEGAYSGANVLTF. DNA for the CDR3: TGTGCCAGTAGTATTTGGTTTGAAGGGGCTTACTCTGGGGCCAACGTCCTGACTTTC. Full variable domain (missing parts from reference TRBV19 and TRBJ2-6): DGGITQSPKYLFRKEGQNVTLSCEQNLNHDAMYWYRQDPGQGLRLIYYSQIVNDFQKGDIAEGYSVSREKKESFPLTVTSAQKNPTAFYLCASSIWFEGAYSGANVLTFGAGSRLTVL.

This clone was detected only a few times. The chain employs TRBV7-2 and TRBJ2-1, with 7 bases identical to TRBD2. The CDR3 has 15 residues. Looked up from germline, CDR1 is SGHTA and CDR2 is FQGNSA. V shed 2 bases and J 8 bases; nucleotides not matched to a gene: 9. CDR3 protein: CASSLIAGVLYEQFF. CDR3 nucleotides: TGTGCCAGCAGCTTAATTGCGGGAGTTCTTTATGAGCAGTTCTTC.

The rearrangement joins TRBV4-3 to TRBJ2-4, with 9 bases identical to TRBD1. V trimming: 0 bases; J trimming: 8 bases; junction bases outside the gene matches: 5. Germline V gives CDR1 LGHNA, CDR2 YSLEER. This CDR3 region has 15 residues. CDR3 sequence (DNA): TGCGCCAGCAGCCAAGATTTGACAGGGGGAGACATTCAGTACTTC. Its translation is CASSQDLTGGDIQYF.

The chain has TRBV5-1 and TRBJ1-2; TRBD1 agrees at 10 bases. CDR3 size: 16 residues. In germline, CDR1 is SGHRS, CDR2 YFSETQ. The ends lost 0 bases at V and 8 bases at J; junction bases unmatched: 10. The CDR3 DNA reads TGCGCCAGCAGCTTGGACCACAGGGGGACAGGGGACGGCTACACCTTC. It specifies CASSLDHRGTGDGYTF.

The chain couples TRBV5-1 to TRBJ1-2; 7 bases align to TRBD1. Looked up from germline, CDR1 is SGHRS and CDR2 is YFSETQ. J was trimmed by 12 bases and V by 3 bases; bases with no gene match: 11. The CDR3 is 13 amino acids. The CDR3 DNA follows: TGCGCCAGCAGCTCCCGCCCGGGACAGTCGGACACCTTC. It translates to CASSSRPGQSDTF.

This chain joins TRBV10-2 and TRBJ2-7; D is possibly TRBD2 (6 bases). V was pared by 7 bases and J by 2 bases, with 9 bases between. CDR3 length: 12 amino acids. Germline lookup yields CDR1 WSHSY and CDR2 SAAADI. This chain's CDR3 is CASMEGTYEQYF. The DNA for the CDR3 is TGCGCCAGCATGGAGGGGACCTACGAGCAGTACTTC.

The rearrangement links TRBV5-1 to TRBJ2-3; D could derive from TRBD1 or TRBD2 (6 bases each). The length of the CDR3 is 14 residues. V was clipped by 0 bases and J by 4 bases, with 9 bases between them. Germline V gene data show CDR1 as SGHRS and CDR2 as YFSETQ. The CDR3 coding sequence is TGCGCCAGCAGCTTGGCGAGGGGGGCAGATACGCAGTATTTT. Residues: CASSLARGADTQYF.

The CDR3 bases are TGTGCCAGCAGTTTGATTCGCGGGACTCGTCACACCGGGGAGCTGTTTTTT. Translated: CASSLIRGTRHTGELFF. This rearrangement joins TRBV28 to TRBJ2-2; TRBD2 is a possible D gene (6 bases). The V and J ends lost 3 bases and 3 bases respectively, with 17 bases between them. The CDR3 loop spans 17 amino acids. Germline CDR1 and CDR2: MDHEN and SYDVKM. Together with reference TRBV28 and TRBJ2-2, the CDR3 gives the full variable domain: DVKVTQSSRYLVKRTGEKVFLECVQDMDHENMFWYRQDPGLGLRLIYFSYDVKMKEKGDIPEGYSVSREKKERFSLILESASTNQTSMYLCASSLIRGTRHTGELFFGEGSRLTVL.

The V and J genes are TRBV2 and TRBJ2-4; 11 bases are shared with TRBD2. Trimming at V came to 6 bases and at J to 8 bases, leaving 21 bases not matched to a gene. Germline V gene data show CDR1 as SNHLY and CDR2 as FYNNEI. CDR3 length: 19 residues. CDR3 coding DNA: TGTGCCAGCAGAAAAACAAGGCATGTAGCGGGAGGGATATCGGACATTCAGTACTTC. This sequence encodes CASRKTRHVAGGISDIQYF.

This chain joins TRBV5-1 and TRBJ2-3; D is unclear. The CDR3 loop spans 15 amino acids. Trimming took off 1 base at V and 2 bases at J, with 11 bases between the two ends. CDR1 is SGHRS and CDR2 is YFSETQ in the germline V gene. As DNA, the CDR3 is TGCGCCAGCAGCTTGCCCAGCACTCACACAGATACGCAGTATTTT. As protein: CASSLPSTHTDTQYF.

The chain carries TRBV5-1 and TRBJ1-3; tentative D call: TRBD1 (5 bases). The germline V gene encodes CDR1 SGHRS and CDR2 YFSETQ. This CDR3 is built from 15 residues. V gave up 1 base and J gave up 0 bases, with 8 bases separating them. CDR3 sequence (DNA): TGCGCCAGCAGCTTGCAGGGCAGCTCTGGAAACACCATATATTTT. Translating it yields CASSLQGSSGNTIYF.

The V gene is TRBV5-1, the J gene TRBJ2-5; possibly TRBD1 for D (6 bases). V was trimmed by 3 bases and J by 3 bases, leaving 15 bases between them. This CDR3 is built from 15 residues. Germline loops: CDR1 SGHRS, CDR2 YFSETQ. The DNA of the CDR3 is TGCGCCAGCAGCTCGGGGACACGTACAAAAGAGACCCAGTACTTC. It translates to CASSSGTRTKETQYF. Variable domain in full (rest from reference TRBV5-1 and TRBJ2-5): KAGVTQTPRYLIKTRGQQVTLSCSPISGHRSVSWYQQTPGQGLQFLFEYFSETQRNKGNFPGRFSGRQFSNSRSEMNVSTLELGDSALYLCASSSGTRTKETQYFGPGTRLLVL.

The chain links TRBV30 to TRBJ1-2; a weak D match, TRBD1 (6 bases). The CDR3 runs to 13 residues. Germline V gives CDR1 GTSNPN, CDR2 SVGIG (reference sequence). Trimming shortened V by 5 bases and J by 0 bases, and 10 bases separated the two germline ends. CDR3 region: CAWDRTSNYGYTF. The CDR3 nucleotides are TGTGCCTGGGACAGGACATCTAACTATGGCTACACCTTC.

This chain links TRBV29-1 with TRBJ2-1, with 8 positions matching TRBD1. Germline CDR1 is SQVTM and CDR2 is ANQGSEA. V lost 6 bases and J lost 3; bases outside the gene matches: 1. CDR3 length: 12 amino acids. The CDR3 DNA reads TGCAGCGTGACAGGGGACTACAATGAGCAGTTCTTC. This sequence encodes CSVTGDYNEQFF.

To note about this clone: Within the sample, other DNA sequences also encode this same CDR3. The chain is built from TRBV7-9 and TRBJ2-3, with 9 bases fitting TRBD2. The length of the CDR3 is 14 residues. Germline lookup yields CDR1 SEHNR and CDR2 FQNEAQ (reference sequence). The ends lost 1 base at V and 5 bases at J; junction bases unmatched: 1. The CDR3 coding sequence is TGTGCCAGCAGCTTAGGACTAGCGGTAGATACGCAGTATTTT. It translates to CASSLGLAVDTQYF.

This clone appeared once. The genes are TRBV11-3 and TRBJ2-3, with a tentative D call TRBD2 (5 bases). Germline CDR1 reads SGHNT; CDR2 reads YENEEA. CDR3 length: 12 amino acids. V lost 4 bases, J lost 6 bases, and 8 bases lay in between. The CDR3 coding sequence is TGTGCCAGCAGCTCGGGGAAGGATACGCAGTATTTT. It yields the protein CASSSGKDTQYF.

V gene TRBV5-6 combines with J gene TRBJ1-3; D not resolved. The CDR3 consists of 14 residues. Between the trimmed V and J ends, which lost 1 base and 1 base, there was a span of 6 bases. Germline V lookup: CDR1 SGHDT, CDR2 YYEEEE. CDR3 DNA: TGTGCCAGCAGCTTGACGCATTCTGGAAACACCATATATTTT. Protein product: CASSLTHSGNTIYF.

The chain joins TRBV4-1 to TRBJ2-5; 11 nucleotides line up with TRBD2. The germline CDR1 and CDR2 sequences are MGHRA and YSYEKL. This CDR3 is built from 15 residues. V was clipped by 8 bases and J by 0 bases; unmatched bases: 5. CDR3 nucleotides: TGCGCCAGCGCAACTAGCGGGGGATACCAAGAGACCCAGTACTTC. Translation gives CASATSGGYQETQYF.

This chain's CDR3 is CASTVGQLNTEAFF. The CDR3 DNA reads as TGTGCCAGCACCGTGGGACAGTTGAACACTGAAGCTTTCTTT. The chain has TRBV6-6 and TRBJ1-1, with 7 positions matching TRBD1. The trim removed 7 bases at V and 0 bases at J, leaving 5 bases unmatched. This CDR3 contains 14 residues. Looked up from germline, CDR1 is MNHNY and CDR2 is SVGAGI (reference sequence).